This T cell receptor beta chain was recovered during a study of blood T cell repertoires in COVID-19. The method was immunoSEQ multiplex PCR; TCRdb's version includes in-frame clones alone and lacks a portion of them. Among around 400,000 clones listed, roughly 90% were seen once. After removal of 1 base from V and 4 bases from J, the junction contained 9 bases not matched to a gene. This CDR3 has 17 amino acids. The germline gives CDR1 MNHNS, CDR2 SASEGT. This TCR was sampled from a woman in her twenties or thirties who had recovered from COVID-19. The sequenced sample consisted of PBMCs or T cells enriched from blood (not recorded which). The chain combines TRBV6-1 with TRBJ2-3; 9 bases fit TRBD2. Here the CDR3 reads CASSEDWREGRADTQYF. DNA for the CDR3: TGTGCCAGCAGTGAAGACTGGCGGGAGGGCAGGGCAGATACGCAGTATTTT.